These 21 T cell receptor beta chains came from one sample sequenced in a study of early T cells in non-severe SARS-CoV-2 infection. Using its own MiXCR run on the 5' RACE reads, TCRdb lists one record per CDR3 protein. In the table there are under 30,000 distinct CDR3 sequences, about 5.8% of which are singletons. The specimen sequenced was whole blood. The receptors come from an adult who was a healthcare worker with PCR-confirmed SARS-CoV-2 infection or an uninfected control (not recorded which).

Sample share makes this clonotype medium-sized (0.01 to 0.1%). The gene calls are TRBV19 and TRBJ1-5; D gene unclear. Germline V gene sequence: CDR1 LNHDA, CDR2 SQIVND (reference sequence). V was shortened by 3 bases and J by 7 bases, with 7 bases between the two germline ends. The CDR3 is made up of 12 amino acids. This CDR3 reads CASSIGWQPQHF. The CDR3 DNA is TGTGCCAGTAGTATCGGCTGGCAGCCCCAGCATTTT.

Only a few counts were recorded for this clonotype. V gene TRBV5-4 combines with J gene TRBJ2-2; D possibly corresponds to TRBD1 (6 bases). The CDR3 covers 14 residues. V dropped 6 bases and J dropped 0 bases, with 9 bases sitting between them. Germline values: CDR1 SGHNT, CDR2 YYREEE (reference sequence). DNA for the CDR3: TGTGCCAGCAAAGACAGGACGAACACCGGGGAGCTGTTTTTT. Its protein product is CASKDRTNTGELFF.

Judged by abundance, this clonotype is medium-sized. CDR3 in amino acids: CASSSWGIETSGYNEQFF. CDR3 bases: TGTGCCAGTAGTAGTTGGGGGATAGAGACTAGCGGATACAATGAGCAGTTCTTC. V is TRBV19 and J is TRBJ2-1; TRBD2 matches at 9 bases. Germline-derived CDR1 and CDR2 are LNHDA and SQIVND (reference sequence). The CDR3 spans 18 residues. V gave up 4 bases and J gave up 4 bases; unmatched junction bases: 14.

The chain links TRBV6-2 or TRBV6-3 to TRBJ2-7; either TRBD1 or TRBD2 may fit D (5 bases each). Germline V gene data show CDR1 as MNHEY and CDR2 as SVGEGT. Trimming took off 0 bases at V and 6 bases at J, with 12 bases between the two ends. The CDR3 extends over 14 amino acids. The CDR3 here is CASSYSFGDVEQYF. For the CDR3, the DNA is TGTGCCAGCAGTTACTCGTTTGGGGACGTCGAGCAGTACTTC.

J is TRBJ2-5 and V is TRBV5-6, with TRBD1 as a possible D gene (6 bases). Looked up from germline, CDR1 is SGHDT and CDR2 is YYEEEE. Trimming left V 4 bases short and J 5 bases short, with 12 bases between. The CDR3 runs 13 residues. The DNA for the CDR3 is TGTGCCAGCAGCCCCCAGGGGTTTGAGACCCAGTACTTC. Protein: CASSPQGFETQYF.

This clonotype was seen only a few times. V and J are TRBV12-3 or TRBV12-4 and TRBJ2-7; the match to TRBD2 covers 12 bases. This CDR3 region has 15 residues. V gave up 6 bases and J gave up 5 bases; unmatched junction bases: 8. CDR3 loop: CASRGGTSGFHEQYF. CDR3 coding DNA: TGTGCCAGCAGGGGCGGGACTAGCGGGTTCCACGAGCAGTACTTC.

The sample holds many counts of this clonotype. CDR3 sequence reads: CASMLTAMNTEAFF. CDR3 in DNA: TGTGCCAGTATGCTGACAGCAATGAACACTGAAGCTTTCTTT. The chain couples TRBV19 to TRBJ1-1; D might be TRBD1 (5 bases). V was pared by 7 bases and J by 0 bases, with 12 bases between. Germline V gene data show CDR1 as LNHDA and CDR2 as SQIVND (reference sequence). The CDR3 is made up of 14 amino acids.

At least ten counts were recorded for this clonotype. The chain joins TRBV4-2 to TRBJ1-5; a possible D gene is TRBD1 (5 bases). V gave up 3 bases and J gave up 1 base, with 7 bases separating them. The germline gives CDR1 LGHNA, CDR2 YNFKEQ. The CDR3 runs to 14 residues. The CDR3 loop reads CASSHQGSNQPQHF. DNA for the CDR3: TGTGCCAGCAGCCACCAGGGCAGCAATCAGCCCCAGCATTTT.

This clonotype has a count of ten or more. The rearrangement uses TRBV12-5 and TRBJ2-1; perhaps TRBD1 as D (6 bases). This CDR3 comprises 14 residues. V was shortened by 1 base and J by 4 bases, with 8 bases between the two germline ends. Germline V gene data show CDR1 as LGHNT and CDR2 as FRNRAP. CDR3 coding DNA: TGTGCTAGTGGTTTGGAGGACAGTTACAATGAGCAGTTCTTC. Residues: CASGLEDSYNEQFF.

This clonotype was picked up many times. The chain links TRBV30 to TRBJ2-4; D gene unclear. V lost 0 bases, J lost 0 bases, and 12 bases lay in between. Germline V gene sequence: CDR1 GTSNPN, CDR2 SVGIG (reference sequence). This CDR3 comprises 16 residues. The CDR3 bases are TGTGCCTGGAGTGTACAAACAGCTATAGCCAAAAACATTCAGTACTTC. Protein sequence: CAWSVQTAIAKNIQYF.

This clonotype was seen at least ten times. The genes are TRBV18 and TRBJ1-2; D not certain. The V end lost 3 bases, the J end lost 4 bases, and 9 bases lay between the germline ends. In germline, CDR1 is KGHSH, CDR2 LQKENI. CDR3 length equals 13 residues. The CDR3 region is CASSPDASYGYTF. The CDR3 bases are TGTGCCAGCTCACCGGACGCAAGCTATGGCTACACCTTC. Supplemented by reference TRBV18 and TRBJ1-2, the full variable domain reads NAGVMQNPRHLVRRRGQEARLRCSPMKGHSHVYWYRQLPEEGLKFMVYLQKENIIDESGMPKERFSAEFPKEGPSILRIQQVVRGDSAAYFCASSPDASYGYTFGSGTRLTVV.

This clonotype occurred many times. V usage is TRBV7-2 and J usage is TRBJ2-1, with D possibly TRBD2 on 5 matching bases. There are 15 residues in the CDR3. The germline V gene encodes CDR1 SGHTA and CDR2 FQGNSA. Trimming left V 5 bases short and J 0 bases short, with 11 bases between. The CDR3 DNA follows: TGTGCCAGCAGCCCCCCGGGGAGCTCCTACAATGAGCAGTTCTTC. Its translation is CASSPPGSSYNEQFF.

This clonotype qualifies as medium-sized (0.01 to 0.1%). V usage is TRBV7-9 and J usage is TRBJ2-2, with a possible D match to TRBD1 (6 bases). Germline V gene sequence: CDR1 SEHNR, CDR2 FQNEAQ (reference sequence). V was cut by 5 bases and J by 5 bases, with 9 bases left in between. This CDR3 contains 13 residues. This CDR3 reads CASSPQGTGELFF. The CDR3 DNA sequence: TGTGCCAGCAGCCCCCAGGGGACCGGGGAGCTGTTTTTT.

This clonotype was seen many times. The chain has TRBV30 and TRBJ2-3; TRBD1 is a possible D gene (5 bases). This CDR3 comprises 13 residues. Looked up from germline, CDR1 is GTSNPN and CDR2 is SVGIG (reference sequence). V dropped 5 bases and J dropped 0 bases, with 9 bases sitting between them. The CDR3 loop is CAWDRKSTDTQYF. In DNA, the CDR3 is TGTGCCTGGGACAGAAAAAGCACAGATACGCAGTATTTT.

This clonotype was observed at least ten times. The chain couples TRBV20-1 to TRBJ2-7, with D uncertain. Germline V CDR1 and CDR2: DFQATT, SNEGSKA (reference sequence). This CDR3 is 11 amino acids long. Between the trimmed V and J ends, which lost 1 base and 6 bases, there was a span of 7 bases. CDR3 sequence: CSARGWSEQYF. DNA for the CDR3: TGCAGTGCTAGAGGCTGGTCCGAGCAGTACTTC.

This clonotype was seen repeatedly, ten times or more. This chain uses TRBV6-1 with TRBJ2-7; 13 nucleotides align to TRBD2. V shed 7 bases, J shed 3 bases, and the junction held 6 bases outside the gene matches. Germline lookup yields CDR1 MNHNS and CDR2 SASEGT. The CDR3 covers 15 residues. CDR3 residues: CASKLGLAGYYEQYF. CDR3 DNA sequence: TGTGCCAGCAAATTGGGACTAGCGGGATACTACGAGCAGTACTTC.

The table lists this clonotype with many counts. The chain joins TRBV24-1 to TRBJ2-3; no definite D call. V shed 6 bases and J shed 3 bases, with 6 bases lying between them. The CDR3 is made up of 12 amino acids. Germline V gene sequence: CDR1 KGHDR, CDR2 SFDVKD. The CDR3 coding sequence is TGTGCCACCAGTAACAATACAGATACGCAGTATTTT. Its translation is CATSNNTDTQYF.

This clonotype has a count of ten or more. This chain joins TRBV27 and TRBJ2-3, with D possibly being TRBD2 (7 bases). Germline CDR1 reads MNHEY; CDR2 reads SMNVEV (reference sequence). V shed 2 bases and J shed 9 bases, with 15 bases lying between them. The CDR3 has 14 residues. CDR3 sequence reads: CASSLKGGRTTQYF. CDR3 nucleotide sequence: TGTGCCAGCAGTTTAAAGGGGGGGAGAACCACGCAGTATTTT.

This clonotype has more than one count but fewer than ten. The rearrangement joins TRBV10-3 to TRBJ1-2; D possibly corresponds to TRBD1 (5 bases). CDR1 and CDR2 from the germline V gene are ENHRY and SYGVKD. V was shortened by 6 bases and J by 3 bases, with 11 bases between the two germline ends. The CDR3 is 13 amino acids. The DNA of the CDR3 is TGTGCCATCAGGAACTTAGGGGACTATGGCTACACCTTC. As protein: CAIRNLGDYGYTF.

The table lists this clonotype with many counts. J is TRBJ1-5 and V is TRBV19; D is possibly TRBD1 (5 bases). Germline values: CDR1 LNHDA, CDR2 SQIVND (reference sequence). This CDR3 region has 17 residues. V dropped 7 bases and J dropped 2 bases, with 21 bases sitting between them. CDR3: CASKGTREGLRNQPQHF. As DNA, the CDR3 is TGTGCCAGTAAAGGAACCAGGGAAGGGTTGCGCAATCAGCCCCAGCATTTT.

The rearrangement joins TRBV7-2 to TRBJ1-1; 12 nucleotides align to TRBD1. V was pared by 3 bases and J by 4 bases, with 6 bases of the junction left unmatched. There are 16 residues in the CDR3. Germline CDR1 and CDR2: SGHTA and FQGNSA. CDR3 region: CASSFLGQGASTEAFF. DNA of the CDR3: TGTGCCAGCAGCTTCTTGGGACAGGGGGCGAGCACTGAAGCTTTCTTT.